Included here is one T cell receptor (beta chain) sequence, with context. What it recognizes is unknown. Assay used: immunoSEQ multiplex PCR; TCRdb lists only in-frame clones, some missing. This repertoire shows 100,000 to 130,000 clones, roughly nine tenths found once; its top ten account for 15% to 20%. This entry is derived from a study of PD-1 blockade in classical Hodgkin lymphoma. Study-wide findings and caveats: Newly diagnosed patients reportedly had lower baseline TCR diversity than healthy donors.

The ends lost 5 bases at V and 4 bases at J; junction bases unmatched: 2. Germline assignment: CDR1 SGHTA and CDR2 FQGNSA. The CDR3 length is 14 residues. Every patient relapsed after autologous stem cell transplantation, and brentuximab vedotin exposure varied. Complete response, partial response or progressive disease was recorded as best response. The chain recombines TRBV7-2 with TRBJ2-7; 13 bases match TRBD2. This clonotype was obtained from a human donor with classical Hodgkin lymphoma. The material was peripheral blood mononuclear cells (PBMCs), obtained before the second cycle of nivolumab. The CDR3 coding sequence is TGTGCCAGCAGCCAGACTAGCGGGGGGTACGAGCAGTACTTC. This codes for CASSQTSGGYEQYF.